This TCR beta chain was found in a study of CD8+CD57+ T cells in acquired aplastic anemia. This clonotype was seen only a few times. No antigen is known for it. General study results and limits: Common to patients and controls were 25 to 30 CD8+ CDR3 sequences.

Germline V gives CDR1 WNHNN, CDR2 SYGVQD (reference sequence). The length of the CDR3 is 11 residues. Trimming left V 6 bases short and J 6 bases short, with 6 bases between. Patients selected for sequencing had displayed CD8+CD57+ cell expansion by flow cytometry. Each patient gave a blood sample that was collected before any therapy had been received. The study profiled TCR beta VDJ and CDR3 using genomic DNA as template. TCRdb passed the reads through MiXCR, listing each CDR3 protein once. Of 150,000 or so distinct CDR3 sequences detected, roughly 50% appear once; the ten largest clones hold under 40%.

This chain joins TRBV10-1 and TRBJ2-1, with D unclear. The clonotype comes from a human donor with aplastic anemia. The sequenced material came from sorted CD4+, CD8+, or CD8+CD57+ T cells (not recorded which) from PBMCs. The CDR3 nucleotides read TGCGCCAGCAGGTCAGTCAATGAGCAGTTCTTC. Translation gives CASRSVNEQFF.